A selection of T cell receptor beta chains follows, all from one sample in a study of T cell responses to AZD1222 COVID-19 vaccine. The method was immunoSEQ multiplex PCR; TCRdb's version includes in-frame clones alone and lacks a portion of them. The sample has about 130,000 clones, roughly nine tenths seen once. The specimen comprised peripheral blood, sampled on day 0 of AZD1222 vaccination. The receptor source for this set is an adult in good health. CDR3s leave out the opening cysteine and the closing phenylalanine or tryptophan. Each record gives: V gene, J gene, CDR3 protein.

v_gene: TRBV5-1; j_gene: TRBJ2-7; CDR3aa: ASSLEPPYEQY
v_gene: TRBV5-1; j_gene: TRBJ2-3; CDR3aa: ASILGAGDGTDTQY
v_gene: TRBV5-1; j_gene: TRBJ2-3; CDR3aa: ASSAASGGALYTDTQY
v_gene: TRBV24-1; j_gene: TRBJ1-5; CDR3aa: ATSDYGTEQPQH
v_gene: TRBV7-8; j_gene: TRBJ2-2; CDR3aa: ASSFGQVSGELF
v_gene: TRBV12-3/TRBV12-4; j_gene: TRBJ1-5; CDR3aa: ASSILVMGAQH
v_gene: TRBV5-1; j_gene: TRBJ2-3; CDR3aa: ASSYSVIAGGATQY
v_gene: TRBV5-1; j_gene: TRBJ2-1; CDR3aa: ASSTGTGNNEQF
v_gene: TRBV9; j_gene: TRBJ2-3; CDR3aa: ASSRAGGGTDTQY
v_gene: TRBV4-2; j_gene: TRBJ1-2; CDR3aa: ASSQGGSRGYNYGYT
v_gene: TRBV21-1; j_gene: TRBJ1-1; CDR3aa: ASSSQGPAGTEAF
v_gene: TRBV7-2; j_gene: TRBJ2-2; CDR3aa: ASSPKTVDRELF
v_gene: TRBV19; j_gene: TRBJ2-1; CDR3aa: ASSITGGATNEQF
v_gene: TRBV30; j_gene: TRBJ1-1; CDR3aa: AWEDRAAF
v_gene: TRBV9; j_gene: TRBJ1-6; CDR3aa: ASSAGGSPLH
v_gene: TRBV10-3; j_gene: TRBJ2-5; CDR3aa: ATGSQETQY
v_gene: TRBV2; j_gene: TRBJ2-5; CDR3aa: ASTEEVQSKTQY
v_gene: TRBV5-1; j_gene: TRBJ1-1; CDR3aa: ASSPGQNTEAF
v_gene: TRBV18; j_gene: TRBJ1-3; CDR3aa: ATTLGNTIY
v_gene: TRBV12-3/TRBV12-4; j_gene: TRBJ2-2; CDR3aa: ASSFSAGELF
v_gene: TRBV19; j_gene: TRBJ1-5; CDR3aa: ASDSLNQPQH
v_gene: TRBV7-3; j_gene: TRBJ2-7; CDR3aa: ASAVAGGGDEQY
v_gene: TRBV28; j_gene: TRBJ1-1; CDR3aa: ASSRANTEAF
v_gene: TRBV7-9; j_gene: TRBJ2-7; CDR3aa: ASSLVGANYEQY
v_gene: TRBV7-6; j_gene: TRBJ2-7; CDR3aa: ASSFGGGAYEQY
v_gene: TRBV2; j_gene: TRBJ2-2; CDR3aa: ASRREGGSNTGELF